The clone carrying this T cell receptor (beta chain) occurred a few times. Its antigen is not identified. The data derive from a study of T cell repertoires in cytomegalovirus infection. The wider study: From public TCR beta signatures came an indication of both CMV infection and matching HLA type. Study-wide findings and caveats: There were carriers of CMV plus the relevant HLA, and cumulative public TCR beta family frequency identified them. The study found HLA-C-restricted CMV-specific TCR beta clonotypes dominating the ex vivo response.

Via MiXCR, TCRdb re-called the reads, giving one row per CDR3 protein. Counted here are some 940,000 distinct CDR3 sequences, roughly 30% occurring once; the ten biggest clones make up over 12%. V lost 1 base to trimming and J lost 4 bases; unmatched junction nucleotides: 3. CDR3 length: 16 residues. CDR1 SEHNR and CDR2 FQNEAQ come from the germline V gene (reference sequence). The source is a human donor in good health (CMV status not recorded). Some clones in this sample may be carry-over from other donors' samples. V is TRBV7-9 and J is TRBJ1-5, with 11 bases lining up with TRBD1. The sequencing here drew on cultured CD8+ T cells from PBMCs, taken from culture after CMV antigen stimulation. The CDR3 coding sequence is TGTGCCAGCAGCTTAGTTGGGACAGGGGGTAATCAGCCCCAGCATTTT. Its translation is CASSLVGTGGNQPQHF.